This T cell receptor beta chain comes out of a study of T cells in Graves' hyperthyroidism and ophthalmopathy. Notes on the study in general: Blood samples included most of the expanded thyroid clonotypes exceeding 0.001.

TCR beta CDR3 regions were amplified from RNA transcripts. TCR CDR3 underwent first-round RT-PCR with the HTBI primer set. TCRdb independently ran MiXCR on the multiplex PCR reads; one entry per CDR3 protein. The data hold just under 750,000 distinct CDR3 sequences, with around 40% observed a single time. Turning to this clonotype: Its antigen remains unidentified. A junction boundary mismatches the germline segment, possibly from a read error.

The CDR3 is 15 amino acids. Germline CDR1 reads ENHRY; CDR2 reads SYGVKD. This receptor was identified in a middle-aged woman with Graves' hyperthyroidism. Sequenced input: blood. The chain couples TRBV10-3 to TRBJ1-2; 8 positions match TRBD1. The CDR3 spells CASSLGQGVDYGYTF. As DNA, the CDR3 is TGTGCCAGCAGTCTCGGACAGGGCGTTGACTATGGCTACACCTTC.